What follows is one T cell receptor beta chain and its context. The antigen is undetermined. The memory gate held CD4+ cells that were not CD45RA+CCR7+CD95- naive cells, over 95% pure. Trimming stripped 3 bases from V and 8 bases from J, with 9 bases between. The CDR3 extends over 12 amino acids. Per germline, CDR1 MDHEN and CDR2 SYDVKM. Ex vivo total memory CD4+ cells were sequenced at deep level. Produced via immunoSEQ multiplex PCR; TCRdb's table is partial and in-frame only. The sample carries about 29,000 clones, almost 85% recorded once. This sample was included in a study of human CD4 T cells and Enterobacteriaceae. Broader study findings: Ex vivo reactivity came only from nucleotide matches to CFSE-low cultures.

The sequence derives from a human donor in good health. Specimen: memory CD4+ T cells from blood. The rearrangement links TRBV28 to TRBJ2-3; D is unresolved. In nucleotides, the CDR3 is TGTGCCAGCAGTTTGTCGGAGCCTACGCAGTATTTT. Protein sequence: CASSLSEPTQYF.